The 18 T cell receptor beta chains below were found in one sample sequenced in a study of CD8+ T cells in alopecia areata. Treatment described: oral pan-JAK inhibitor, 5-10 mg twice daily. Sequencing relied on a cDNA template that was reverse transcribed from extracted RNA. Generated by immunoSEQ multiplex PCR, the TCRdb table keeps only in-frame clones and is missing some. The sample has about 99,000 clones; 80% to 90% are singletons. The sample in question was CD8+ T cells sorted from blood, obtained at approximately week 30, from a patient treated with tofacitinib. The receptor source for this set is a human donor with alopecia areata.

The chain is built from TRBV27 and TRBJ2-7, with 9 bases fitting TRBD2. The CDR3 is 15 amino acids. The ends lost 6 bases at V and 3 bases at J; junction bases unmatched: 9. CDR1 MNHEY and CDR2 SMNVEV come from the germline V gene (reference sequence). The CDR3: CASSQGLAGLYEQYF. The CDR3, as DNA: TGTGCCAGCAGCCAAGGGCTAGCGGGACTCTACGAGCAGTACTTC.

This sequence joins TRBV11-2 and TRBJ2-3; the match to TRBD2 covers 10 bases. Germline V lookup: CDR1 SGHAT, CDR2 FQNNGV. CDR3 length equals 15 residues. The junction had 3 bases not matched to a gene; V was cut back by 4 bases and J by 2 bases. CDR3 loop: CASSSGTSDTDTQYF. The CDR3 region has the DNA TGTGCCAGCAGCTCCGGGACTAGCGACACAGATACGCAGTATTTT.

The chain joins TRBV27 to TRBJ2-7; TRBD1 matches at 7 bases. Trimming took 6 bases from V and 3 from J; bases not matched to a gene: 8. Germline V gives CDR1 MNHEY, CDR2 SMNVEV (reference sequence). The CDR3 covers 14 residues. CDR3 in DNA: TGTGCCAGCAGCCTCGGACAGGCGAGCTACGAGCAGTACTTC. Translation: CASSLGQASYEQYF.

The V and J genes are TRBV29-1 and TRBJ2-7, with D tentatively TRBD1 (7 bases). The germline gives CDR1 SQVTM, CDR2 ANQGSEA. V lost 0 bases and J lost 9, with 15 bases in between. The CDR3 is 13 residues long. The CDR3 protein is CSVEEPGGRGQYF. CDR3 nucleotides: TGCAGCGTTGAAGAGCCAGGGGGGCGCGGGCAGTACTTC.

The rearrangement links TRBV5-1 to TRBJ1-1; weak D call: TRBD1 (5 bases). V lost 4 bases and J 1 base, leaving 14 bases between the germline ends. The CDR3 has 15 amino acids. CDR1 and CDR2 from the germline V gene are SGHRS and YFSETQ. The CDR3 reads CASSHGDRQNTEAFF. Here the CDR3 DNA reads TGCGCCAGCAGCCACGGGGACCGACAGAACACTGAAGCTTTCTTT.

This rearrangement joins TRBV6-1 to TRBJ2-3; possible D gene TRBD1, 5 bases. Germline assignment: CDR1 MNHNS and CDR2 SASEGT. The germline V and J ends were trimmed by 2 bases and 0 bases, with 15 bases remaining between them. This CDR3 has 17 amino acids. Here the CDR3 DNA reads TGTGCCAGCAGTGAATACAGGTCCAAAATGAGCACAGATACGCAGTATTTT. It translates to CASSEYRSKMSTDTQYF.

The gene calls are TRBV5-1 and TRBJ2-7, with 7 positions matching TRBD1. J was trimmed by 5 bases and V by 3 bases; bases with no gene match: 8. The CDR3 is 14 amino acids. The germline CDR1 and CDR2 sequences are SGHRS and YFSETQ. The CDR3 is CASSSGQGGDEQYF. CDR3 in DNA: TGCGCCAGCAGCTCAGGACAAGGGGGCGACGAGCAGTACTTC.

The gene calls are TRBV28 and TRBJ1-1; no clear D. CDR3 length: 14 residues. Trimming cost V 3 bases and J 1 base, with 9 bases left between them. Germline V gives CDR1 MDHEN, CDR2 SYDVKM. The CDR3 reads CASSFWQENTEAFF. For the CDR3, the DNA is TGTGCCAGCAGTTTTTGGCAGGAGAACACTGAAGCTTTCTTT. The whole variable domain, remainder taken from reference TRBV28 and TRBJ1-1, is DVKVTQSSRYLVKRTGEKVFLECVQDMDHENMFWYRQDPGLGLRLIYFSYDVKMKEKGDIPEGYSVSREKKERFSLILESASTNQTSMYLCASSFWQENTEAFFGQGTRLTVV.

The CDR3 DNA sequence: TGTGCCAGCAGTTTCCGCCCCTACAATGAGCAGTTCTTC. It codes for CASSFRPYNEQFF. The rearrangement uses TRBV6-5 and TRBJ2-1; D is uncertain. V was shortened by 4 bases and J by 2 bases, with 6 bases between the two germline ends. Germline values: CDR1 MNHEY, CDR2 SVGAGI. The CDR3 is 13 amino acids.

This clone was recorded once. This chain joins TRBV4-1 and TRBJ2-7, with D perhaps given as TRBD1 or TRBD2 (5 bases each). Germline CDR1 and CDR2: MGHRA and YSYEKL. This CDR3 is 15 amino acids long. With 1 base removed from V and 2 bases from J, the gap between germline ends came to 12 bases. The CDR3 is CASSQGVGETYEQYF. The DNA of the CDR3 is TGCGCCAGCAGCCAAGGGGTGGGGGAAACCTACGAGCAGTACTTC.

The rearrangement uses TRBV29-1 and TRBJ2-7; D unresolved. V lost 4 bases, J lost 1 base, and 11 bases lay in between. Germline V gene data show CDR1 as SQVTM and CDR2 as ANQGSEA. CDR3 size: 13 residues. CDR3 protein: CSVGTADSYEQYF. In DNA, the CDR3 is TGCAGCGTTGGCACAGCAGATTCCTACGAGCAGTACTTC.

Of note for this clone: The sample contains more than one DNA sequence encoding this CDR3. The gene calls are TRBV29-1 and TRBJ2-1, with 10 bases matching TRBD2. Germline CDR1 reads SQVTM; CDR2 reads ANQGSEA. The CDR3 loop spans 14 amino acids. V gave up 3 bases and J gave up 7 bases; unmatched junction bases: 6. CDR3 region: CSVELAGGGNEQFF. The CDR3 coding sequence is TGCAGCGTTGAGTTAGCGGGAGGTGGGAATGAGCAGTTCTTC.

V usage is TRBV6-6 and J usage is TRBJ1-6; D is undetermined. From germline, CDR1 is MNHNY and CDR2 SVGAGI (reference sequence). CDR3 length: 16 residues. The V end was cut by 7 bases, the J end by 2 bases, with 15 bases between. This CDR3 reads CASTSAGSTYNSPLHF. CDR3 nucleotides: TGTGCCAGCACATCCGCGGGGTCTACCTATAATTCACCCCTCCACTTT.

The V gene is TRBV7-8, the J gene TRBJ2-7, with TRBD2 identical over 7 bases. The CDR3 is 16 residues long. Germline V gives CDR1 SGHVS, CDR2 FQNEAQ. Trimming took 5 bases from V and 4 from J; bases not matched to a gene: 14. The CDR3 loop is CASSEDLGGLRYEQYF. CDR3 DNA: TGTGCCAGCAGCGAGGATTTGGGGGGGTTAAGATACGAGCAGTACTTC. The whole variable domain, remainder taken from reference TRBV7-8 and TRBJ2-7, is GAGVSQSPRYKVAKRGQDVALRCDPISGHVSLFWYQQALGQGPEFLTYFQNEAQLDKSGLPSDRFFAERPEGSVSTLKIQRTQQEDSAVYLCASSEDLGGLRYEQYFGPGTRLTVT.

J is TRBJ2-3 and V is TRBV4-2; D gene unclear. Germline values: CDR1 LGHNA, CDR2 YNFKEQ. Trimming removed 1 base at V and 4 bases at J, with 9 bases between. The CDR3 spans 14 residues. CDR3 region: CASSQGRDADTQYF. Here the CDR3 DNA reads TGTGCCAGCAGCCAAGGTCGAGATGCAGATACGCAGTATTTT.

This clone was observed a handful of times. The chain recombines TRBV29-1 with TRBJ2-7; the D is unclear. Germline CDR1 reads SQVTM; CDR2 reads ANQGSEA. CDR3 length: 12 residues. V gave up 5 bases and J gave up 2 bases, with 10 bases separating them. DNA for the CDR3: TGCAGCGTTTCCCTCGGAGCCTACGAGCAGTACTTC. Its translation: CSVSLGAYEQYF.

This clone was found once. The chain combines TRBV27 with TRBJ2-1, with TRBD2 matching 8 bases. This CDR3 is 14 amino acids long. V lost 3 bases and J lost 9; bases outside the gene matches: 7. The germline gives CDR1 MNHEY, CDR2 SMNVEV (reference sequence). The CDR3, as DNA: TGTGCCAGCAGTTTTGCGCGGGAGGTCGGTGAGCAGTTCTTC. This sequence encodes CASSFAREVGEQFF.

This chain joins TRBV4-1 and TRBJ2-7, with D unresolved. The CDR3 has 11 amino acids. CDR1 is MGHRA and CDR2 is YSYEKL in the germline V gene. Deletions cut 3 bases from V and 6 bases from J, with 6 bases between. CDR3 DNA: TGCGCCAGCAGCCATCTTCGCGAGCAGTACTTC. It is translated as CASSHLREQYF.